A single sample is the source of the 28 T cell receptor beta chains below, sequenced in a study of T cell repertoires in cytomegalovirus infection. TCRdb processed the reads anew with MiXCR; each CDR3 protein has one entry. Of 400,000 or so distinct CDR3 sequences in the sample, approximately 31% were seen once. Sequenced input: PBMCs. The receptor source for this set is a human donor in good health (CMV status not recorded). Some clones in this sample may be carry-over from other donors' samples.

This clonotype appeared a few times. The chain combines TRBV27 with TRBJ2-7, with a tentative D call TRBD2 (6 bases). Trimming took off 6 bases at V and 6 bases at J, with 24 bases between the two ends. The CDR3 extends over 16 amino acids. Germline loops: CDR1 MNHEY, CDR2 SMNVEV (reference sequence). CDR3 residues: CASSLRSGVRWSEQYF. In DNA form, the CDR3 reads TGTGCCAGCAGCCTAAGGTCGGGGGTGAGATGGAGCGAGCAGTACTTC.

The table lists this clonotype with many counts. The chain links TRBV7-9 to TRBJ2-1; 9 bases map to TRBD2. The CDR3 is made up of 15 amino acids. Trimming removed 5 bases from V and 4 bases from J; junction bases left unmatched: 6. Germline V gene lookup returns CDR1 SEHNR and CDR2 FQNEAQ (reference sequence). The CDR3 loop reads CASSHTSGPYNEQFF. The CDR3 coding sequence is TGTGCCAGCAGCCATACTAGCGGGCCTTACAATGAGCAGTTCTTC.

The V gene is TRBV27, the J gene TRBJ2-5; 9 positions match TRBD2. Germline CDR1 and CDR2: MNHEY and SMNVEV (reference sequence). J lost 1 base, V lost 3 bases, and 3 bases had no gene match. The CDR3 length is 15 residues. CDR3 in amino acids: CASSLRGGFQETQYF. The CDR3 DNA follows: TGTGCCAGCAGTTTGCGGGGGGGTTTCCAAGAGACCCAGTACTTC.

The chain is built from TRBV6-2 or TRBV6-3 and TRBJ2-1; D is tentatively TRBD1 or TRBD2 (5 bases each). Germline V gene sequence: CDR1 MNHEY, CDR2 SVGEGT. Trimming removed 0 bases from V and 9 bases from J, with 9 bases in between. This CDR3 comprises 13 residues. The CDR3 region is CASSYSGRSEQFF. The CDR3, as DNA: TGTGCCAGCAGTTACTCGGGACGATCTGAGCAGTTCTTC.

This clonotype has ten or more counts. The V gene is TRBV7-2, the J gene TRBJ2-7; 9 nucleotides line up with TRBD2. Trimming cost V 6 bases and J 3 bases; bases outside gene matches: 15. This CDR3 spans 17 amino acids. Germline V lookup: CDR1 SGHTA, CDR2 FQGNSA. The CDR3 coding sequence is TGTGCCAGCAGTCCCTATTCTTCTAGCGGGAATATCTACGAGCAGTACTTC. Protein product: CASSPYSSSGNIYEQYF.

This clonotype has a handful of counts. This sequence joins TRBV5-4 and TRBJ2-2; D might be TRBD2 (5 bases). This CDR3 region has 15 residues. V shed 3 bases and J shed 6 bases, with 15 bases lying between them. Per the germline V gene, CDR1 is SGHNT and CDR2 is YYREEE (reference sequence). The CDR3 sequence is CASSWTLRRAGELFF. CDR3 DNA sequence: TGTGCCAGCAGCTGGACTCTCCGGCGGGCCGGGGAGCTGTTTTTT.

The chain recombines TRBV18 with TRBJ1-4; 9 bases line up with TRBD1. There are 15 residues in the CDR3. V dropped 5 bases and J dropped 8; count of bases not matched to a gene: 9. Germline V CDR1 and CDR2: KGHSH, LQKENI. CDR3 residues: CASSTRTGVNEKLFF. DNA for the CDR3: TGTGCCAGCTCAACACGGACAGGGGTGAACGAAAAACTGTTTTTT. The complete variable domain, with remaining parts taken from reference TRBV18 and TRBJ1-4, reads NAGVMQNPRHLVRRRGQEARLRCSPMKGHSHVYWYRQLPEEGLKFMVYLQKENIIDESGMPKERFSAEFPKEGPSILRIQQVVRGDSAAYFCASSTRTGVNEKLFFGSGTQLSVL.

This clonotype showed up just a few times. This chain uses TRBV6-4 with TRBJ1-5, with D possibly matching TRBD1 (5 bases). CDR1 and CDR2 (germline): MRHNA, SNTAGT. V was trimmed by 0 bases and J by 1 base, leaving 7 bases between them. CDR3 size: 15 residues. Here the CDR3 DNA reads TGTGCCAGCAGTGACTCCAGGGACAGCAATCAGCCCCAGCATTTT. It codes for CASSDSRDSNQPQHF.

The chain recombines TRBV6-5 with TRBJ1-1; no firm D call. V was pared by 0 bases and J by 2 bases, with 22 bases between. The length of the CDR3 is 19 residues. CDR1 is MNHEY and CDR2 is SVGAGI in the germline V gene. The CDR3 DNA reads TGTGCCAGCAGTTACTCGAATGGTATAGGTCTCCCTAAAAACACTGAAGCTTTCTTT. Translated: CASSYSNGIGLPKNTEAFF.

Concerning this clonotype: A junction end diverges from the germline sequence, so it may reflect a read error. The V and J genes are TRBV6-1 and TRBJ1-1; no firm D call. The CDR3 extends over 13 amino acids. CDR1 and CDR2 from the germline V gene are MNHNS and SASEGT. The CDR3 DNA follows: TGTGCCAGCAGTCAACGGAGCCAAGCTGAAGCTTTATTT. Protein product: CASSQRSQAEALF.

This clonotype was seen ten or more times. This chain uses TRBV7-2 with TRBJ2-7; 7 bases map to TRBD1. The CDR3 spans 13 residues. Germline V gene data show CDR1 as SGHTA and CDR2 as FQGNSA. V shed 5 bases, J shed 0 bases, and the junction held 1 base outside the gene matches. The CDR3 DNA reads as TGTGCCAGCAGCGCAGGGGGCTCCTACGAGCAGTACTTC. As protein: CASSAGGSYEQYF.

This clonotype was seen more than once but under ten times. The V gene is TRBV12-3 or TRBV12-4, the J gene TRBJ1-2; D might be TRBD1 (6 bases). The CDR3 length is 13 residues. V shed 5 bases and J shed 8 bases, with 15 bases lying between them. DNA of the CDR3: TGTGCCAGCAGTCTCCGGACAGTGGGAGGCTACACCTTC. Translation gives CASSLRTVGGYTF.

This clonotype was detected a few times. The CDR3 region is CATSDSPGLRYNEQFF. DNA for the CDR3: TGTGCCACCAGTGACTCCCCCGGACTAAGATACAATGAGCAGTTCTTC. The J gene is TRBJ2-1, the V gene TRBV24-1; the D gene is possibly TRBD2 (6 bases). The length of the CDR3 is 16 residues. Germline V gene sequence: CDR1 KGHDR, CDR2 SFDVKD. V was pared by 4 bases and J by 4 bases, with 16 bases between.

This clonotype was observed once. A much bigger clone sits one base away, suggesting this may be a read error. This is likely a read error, given that the CDR3 carries no conserved phenylalanine or tryptophan at its end. V gene TRBV7-4 combines with J gene TRBJ2-5, with TRBD2 matching 8 bases. J lost 5 bases, V lost 5 bases, and 13 bases had no gene match. Germline CDR1 is SGHVT and CDR2 is SQSDAQ. The CDR3 totals 16 residues. The CDR3 sequence: CASSRPPSGGQETQYL. The CDR3 bases are TGTGCCAGCAGCCGACCCCCCAGCGGGGGTCAGGAGACCCAGTACTTA.

Comment on this clonotype: A read error may be the cause here, since a much bigger clone is one base away. This rearrangement joins TRBV7-2 to TRBJ2-5, with 9 bases matching TRBD2. This CDR3 region has 16 residues. CDR1 is SGHTA and CDR2 is FQGNSA in the germline V gene. DNA for the CDR3: TGTGCCAACAGCTTAGTGGCGGGGGGGAGGGCTGAGACCCAGTACTTC. This gives the protein CANSLVAGGRAETQYF.

This chain links TRBV20-1 with TRBJ2-4, with TRBD1 matching over 8 bases. Germline CDR1 is DFQATT and CDR2 is SNEGSKA (reference sequence). This CDR3 is 17 amino acids long. V lost 0 bases and J lost 1; bases outside the gene matches: 8. The CDR3 region has the DNA TGCAGTGCTAGAGATCCGGCCAGGGGGCTGGCCAAAAACATTCAGTACTTC. Its translation: CSARDPARGLAKNIQYF.

The chain employs TRBV12-3 or TRBV12-4 and TRBJ2-7; D uncertain. The V and J ends lost 4 bases and 3 bases respectively, with 25 bases between them. The CDR3 has 18 amino acids. The DNA of the CDR3 is TGTGCCAGCAGTTCCCTCGCTGGGCAGCGCTGGGCCCGCTACGAGCAGTACTTC. It specifies CASSSLAGQRWARYEQYF.

The chain links TRBV2 to TRBJ1-2; 8 positions match TRBD1. The CDR3 extends over 15 amino acids. Looked up from germline, CDR1 is SNHLY and CDR2 is FYNNEI. After removal of 3 bases from V and 4 bases from J, the junction contained 7 bases not matched to a gene. CDR3 bases: TGTGCCAGCAGTGAGGCGGACAGGGATCTCTATGGCTACACCTTC. It yields the protein CASSEADRDLYGYTF.

The V gene is TRBV10-3, the J gene TRBJ1-1, with D perhaps TRBD1 (6 bases). Germline V gene sequence: CDR1 ENHRY, CDR2 SYGVKD. Deletions cut 11 bases from V and 0 bases from J, with 13 bases between. The CDR3 is 13 residues long. The CDR3 sequence is CALQTGLNTEAFF. The CDR3 DNA is TGTGCCCTCCAGACAGGATTGAACACTGAAGCTTTCTTT.

This clonotype was recorded a few times. V usage is TRBV7-6 and J usage is TRBJ2-7, with D possibly TRBD2 on 6 matching bases. The V gene lost 5 bases and the J gene lost 3 bases, with 11 bases spanning the gap. CDR1 is SGHVS, CDR2 FNYEAQ, per germline. The CDR3 covers 13 residues. The CDR3 nucleotides are TGTGCCAGCAGCAGGGCTAGCGACTACGAGCAGTACTTC. Protein sequence: CASSRASDYEQYF.

The gene calls are TRBV5-5 and TRBJ2-3; tentative D call: TRBD1 (5 bases). Trimming stripped 1 base from V and 4 bases from J, with 16 bases between. CDR3 length: 16 amino acids. Germline CDR1 is SGHKS and CDR2 is YYEKEE (reference sequence). The CDR3 bases are TGTGCCAGCAGCTTGAACAGCCCAGGGTTTGCAGATACGCAGTATTTT. It is translated as CASSLNSPGFADTQYF.

The chain recombines TRBV14 with TRBJ2-3, with 9 positions matching TRBD2. Germline V gene sequence: CDR1 SGHDN, CDR2 FVKESK. The V and J ends lost 1 base and 4 bases, in that order; junction bases with no gene match: 9. CDR3 length: 17 amino acids. The CDR3 is CASSQGGKRGAADTQYF. DNA of the CDR3: TGTGCCAGCAGCCAAGGGGGAAAGCGGGGGGCTGCAGATACGCAGTATTTT.

This clonotype was seen ten or more times. This sequence joins TRBV20-1 and TRBJ1-2, with D maybe TRBD1 (6 bases). Deletions cut 6 bases from V and 8 bases from J, with 19 bases between. From germline, CDR1 is DFQATT and CDR2 SNEGSKA (reference sequence). The CDR3 runs to 13 residues. The CDR3 sequence: CSAPRDGGGGYTF. In DNA, the CDR3 is TGCAGTGCCCCGCGGGACGGGGGCGGCGGCTACACCTTC.

This clonotype was observed many times. The chain joins TRBV20-1 to TRBJ2-6; D possibly uses TRBD1 or TRBD2 (6 bases each). Per the germline V gene, CDR1 is DFQATT and CDR2 is SNEGSKA (reference sequence). The CDR3 has 18 residues. Deletions cut 6 bases from V and 1 base from J, with 22 bases between. In DNA form, the CDR3 reads TGCAGTGCCCCCAGAAAGGGGGGCTTAGCATCTGGGGCCAACGTCCTGACTTTC. Encoded protein: CSAPRKGGLASGANVLTF.

This clonotype came up a few times. V and J are TRBV28 and TRBJ1-4, with D uncertain. Trimming took 2 bases from V and 2 from J, leaving 6 bases between them. From germline, CDR1 is MDHEN and CDR2 SYDVKM. This CDR3 region has 14 residues. Written as DNA, the CDR3 is TGTGCCAGCAGTTTAGAGTTGACTAATGAAAAACTGTTTTTT. It yields the protein CASSLELTNEKLFF.

The gene calls are TRBV2 and TRBJ2-3; 11 bases fit TRBD2. The trim removed 8 bases at V and 2 bases at J, leaving 3 bases unmatched. CDR1 and CDR2 from the germline V gene are SNHLY and FYNNEI. The CDR3 is made up of 14 amino acids. The CDR3 bases are TGTGCCAGCTGGACTAGCGGGTTCACAGATACGCAGTATTTT. Translated, it gives CASWTSGFTDTQYF. Full variable domain (rest looked up from reference TRBV2 and TRBJ2-3): EPEVTQTPSHQVTQMGQEVILRCVPISNHLYFYWYRQILGQKVEFLVSFYNNEISEKSEIFDDQFSVERPDGSNFTLKIRSTKLEDSAMYFCASWTSGFTDTQYFGPGTRLTVL.

This clonotype was seen a handful of times. This chain links TRBV6-5 with TRBJ1-6; 10 nucleotides match TRBD1. With 6 bases clipped from V and 8 bases from J, the junction kept 7 bases outside the gene matches. The germline V gene has CDR1 MNHEY and CDR2 SVGAGI. This CDR3 spans 15 amino acids. The CDR3 loop reads CASRSTGGGDSPLHF. DNA of the CDR3: TGTGCCAGCAGGTCGACAGGGGGCGGGGATTCACCCCTCCACTTT.

V gene TRBV6-5 combines with J gene TRBJ1-1; 10 bases agree with TRBD1. V was clipped by 2 bases and J by 1 base; unmatched bases: 13. Germline V gives CDR1 MNHEY, CDR2 SVGAGI. The CDR3 contains 19 residues. Here the CDR3 reads CASSYISAGTGASNTEAFF. The CDR3 nucleotides read TGTGCCAGCAGTTACATATCGGCCGGGACAGGGGCTTCGAACACTGAAGCTTTCTTT.